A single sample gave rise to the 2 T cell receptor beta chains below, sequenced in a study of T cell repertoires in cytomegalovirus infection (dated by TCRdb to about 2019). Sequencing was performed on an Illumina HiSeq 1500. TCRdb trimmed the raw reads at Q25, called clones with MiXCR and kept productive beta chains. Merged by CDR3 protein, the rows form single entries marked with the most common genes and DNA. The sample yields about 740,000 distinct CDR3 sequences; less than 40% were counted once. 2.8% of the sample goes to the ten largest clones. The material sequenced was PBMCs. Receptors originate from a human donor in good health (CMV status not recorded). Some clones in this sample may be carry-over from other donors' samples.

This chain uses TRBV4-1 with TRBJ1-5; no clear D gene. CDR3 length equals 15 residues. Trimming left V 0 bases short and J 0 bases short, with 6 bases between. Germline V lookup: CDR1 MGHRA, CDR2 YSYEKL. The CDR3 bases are TGCGCCAGCAGCCAAGATGTGGGTAGCAATCAGCCCCAGCATTTT. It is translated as CASSQDVGSNQPQHF.

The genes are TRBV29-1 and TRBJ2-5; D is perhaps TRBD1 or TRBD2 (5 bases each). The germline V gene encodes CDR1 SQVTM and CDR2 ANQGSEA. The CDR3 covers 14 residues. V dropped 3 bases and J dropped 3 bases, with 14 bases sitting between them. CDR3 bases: TGCAGCGTTGAGCCAGCCGGGACGGAAGAGACCCAGTACTTC. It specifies CSVEPAGTEETQYF.